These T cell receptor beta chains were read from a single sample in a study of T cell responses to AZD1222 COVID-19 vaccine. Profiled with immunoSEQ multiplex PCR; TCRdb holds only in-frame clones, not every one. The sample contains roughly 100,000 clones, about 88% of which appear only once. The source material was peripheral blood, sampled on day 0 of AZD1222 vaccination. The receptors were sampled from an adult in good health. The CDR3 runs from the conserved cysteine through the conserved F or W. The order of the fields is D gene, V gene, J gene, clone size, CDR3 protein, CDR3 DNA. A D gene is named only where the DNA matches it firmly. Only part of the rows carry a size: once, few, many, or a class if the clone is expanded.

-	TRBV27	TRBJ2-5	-	CASSSRRGQETQYF	TGTGCCAGCAGTTCCCGACGGGGGCAAGAGACCCAGTACTTC
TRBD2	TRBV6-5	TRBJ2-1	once	CASSYTSGYNEQFF	TGTGCCAGCAGTTACACTAGCGGATACAATGAGCAGTTCTTC
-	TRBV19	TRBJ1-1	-	CASSEINTEAFF	TGTGCCAGTAGTGAGATTAACACTGAAGCTTTCTTT
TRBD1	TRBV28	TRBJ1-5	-	CASSLSRGNSNQPQHF	TGTGCCAGCAGTTTATCCAGGGGGAATAGCAATCAGCCCCAGCATTTT
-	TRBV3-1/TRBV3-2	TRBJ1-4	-	CASSGDDEKLFF	TGTGCCAGCAGTGGGGACGATGAAAAACTGTTTTTT
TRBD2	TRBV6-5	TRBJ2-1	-	CASIPSGRGYNEQFF	TGTGCCAGCATCCCTAGCGGGAGGGGCTACAATGAGCAGTTCTTC
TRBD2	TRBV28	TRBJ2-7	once	CASSLQLTVSGRVAF	TGTGCCAGCAGTTTACAACTAACAGTTAGCGGGAGGGTCGCTTTC
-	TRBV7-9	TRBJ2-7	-	CASSWDRERIDEQYF	TGTGCCAGCAGCTGGGATAGGGAGCGCATTGACGAGCAGTACTTC
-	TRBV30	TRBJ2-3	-	CAWSVRLALSTDTQYF	TGTGCCTGGAGTGTACGGTTGGCCCTCAGCACAGATACGCAGTATTTT
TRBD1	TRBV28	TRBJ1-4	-	CASSFTGDEKLFF	TGTGCCAGCAGTTTTACAGGGGATGAAAAACTGTTTTTT
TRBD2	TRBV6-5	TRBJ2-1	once	CASSYGREGLSEQFF	TGTGCCAGCAGTTACGGGCGGGAGGGGCTATCTGAGCAGTTCTTC
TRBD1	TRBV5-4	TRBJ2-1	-	CASSSRDRGPLNEQFF	TGTGCCAGCAGCTCCCGGGACAGGGGGCCTTTAAATGAGCAGTTCTTC
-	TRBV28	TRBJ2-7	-	CASSLNPLNYEQYF	TGTGCCAGCAGTTTAAATCCCTTAAACTACGAGCAGTACTTC
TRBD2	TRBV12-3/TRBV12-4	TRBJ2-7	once	CASSLLAEYEQYF	TGTGCCAGCAGTTTGCTAGCGGAGTACGAGCAGTACTTC
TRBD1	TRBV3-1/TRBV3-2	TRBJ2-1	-	CASSTLGQGTYNEQFF	TGTGCCAGCAGCACCCTGGGACAGGGGACCTACAATGAGCAGTTCTTC
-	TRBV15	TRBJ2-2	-	CATSRDPSGTGELFF	TGTGCCACCAGCAGAGACCCCTCGGGCACCGGGGAGCTGTTTTTT
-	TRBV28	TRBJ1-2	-	CASSFRRGGGYTF	TGTGCCAGCAGTTTTAGAAGGGGCGGTGGCTACACCTTC
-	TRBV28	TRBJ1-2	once	CASSGSAVNYGYTF	TGTGCCAGCAGTGGGTCCGCCGTTAACTATGGCTACACCTTC
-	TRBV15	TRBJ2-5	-	CATSRGEVSVGETQYF	TGTGCCACCAGCAGAGGGGAGGTGAGCGTTGGAGAGACCCAGTACTTC
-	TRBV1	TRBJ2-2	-	CTSSQEAGTGELFF	TGCACCAGCAGCCAAGAGGCAGGGACCGGGGAGCTGTTTTTT
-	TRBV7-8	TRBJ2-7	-	CASSVRGEQYF	TGTGCCAGCAGCGTAAGGGGGGAGCAGTACTTC
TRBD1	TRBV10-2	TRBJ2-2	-	CASRGRGLTGELFF	TGCGCCAGCAGGGGCAGGGGGCTCACCGGGGAGCTGTTTTTT
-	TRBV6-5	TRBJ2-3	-	CASGYTRTDTQYF	TGTGCCAGCGGTTACACACGCACAGATACGCAGTATTTT
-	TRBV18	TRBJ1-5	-	CASSPPGWGGNQPQHF	TGTGCCAGCTCACCACCGGGGTGGGGTGGCAATCAGCCCCAGCATTTT
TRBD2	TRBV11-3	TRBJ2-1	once	CASSLDGREGRDEQFF	TGTGCCAGCAGCTTAGATGGACGGGAGGGCCGTGATGAGCAGTTCTTC
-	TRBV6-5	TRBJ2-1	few	CASNPKPASYNEQFF	TGTGCCAGCAACCCAAAGCCCGCCTCCTACAATGAGCAGTTCTTC
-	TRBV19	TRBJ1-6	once	CATRRDSSYNSPLHF	TGTGCCACGAGACGGGATAGCTCCTATAATTCACCCCTCCACTTT
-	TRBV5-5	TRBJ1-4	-	CASSGPGSLLEKLFF	TGTGCCAGCAGCGGCCCCGGGTCCTTACTTGAAAAACTGTTTTTT
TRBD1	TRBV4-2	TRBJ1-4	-	CASSHGQGIDEKLFF	TGTGCCAGCAGCCACGGACAGGGAATAGACGAAAAACTGTTTTTT
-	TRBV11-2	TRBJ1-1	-	CASSFKGDTEAFF	TGTGCCAGCAGCTTCAAAGGGGACACTGAAGCTTTCTTT
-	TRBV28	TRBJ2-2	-	CASSSQGTGELFF	TGTGCCAGCAGTTCGCAGGGGACCGGGGAGCTGTTTTTT
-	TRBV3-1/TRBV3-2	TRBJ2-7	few	CASSQEGGLYF	TGTGCCAGCAGCCAAGAAGGGGGGTTGTACTTC
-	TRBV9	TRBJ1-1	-	CASSPTGGNTEAFF	TGTGCCAGCAGCCCTACCGGTGGGAACACTGAAGCTTTCTTT
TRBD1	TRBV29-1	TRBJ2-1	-	CSASAGTAYNEQFF	TGCAGCGCCTCGGCCGGGACAGCCTACAATGAGCAGTTCTTC
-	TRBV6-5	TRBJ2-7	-	CASRDTGYYEQYF	TGTGCCAGCAGAGACACCGGTTACTACGAGCAGTACTTC
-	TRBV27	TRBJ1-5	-	CASSFQGNQPQHF	TGTGCCAGCAGTTTCCAGGGCAATCAGCCCCAGCATTTT
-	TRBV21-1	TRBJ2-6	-	CASSKSWGASGRYSGANVLTF	TGTGCCAGCAGCAAAAGTTGGGGGGCTAGCGGGAGGTATTCTGGGGCCAACGTCCTGACTTTC
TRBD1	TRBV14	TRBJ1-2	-	CASSLKDRPTNYGYTF	TGTGCCAGCAGCCTAAAGGACAGGCCAACTAACTATGGCTACACCTTC
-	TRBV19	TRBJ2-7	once	CASQQRGAEQYF	TGTGCCAGCCAACAACGGGGGGCGGAGCAGTACTTC
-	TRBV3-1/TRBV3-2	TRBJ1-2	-	CASSQEGENYGYTF	TGTGCCAGCAGCCAAGAGGGGGAGAACTATGGCTACACCTTC
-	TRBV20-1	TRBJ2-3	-	CSARDTDTQYF	TGCAGTGCTAGAGACACAGATACGCAGTATTTT
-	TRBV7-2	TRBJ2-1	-	CASSFIPGPYNEQFF	TGTGCCAGCAGCTTTATACCGGGCCCTTACAATGAGCAGTTCTTC
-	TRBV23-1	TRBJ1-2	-	CASSQVHELEGYPEYYGYTF	TGCGCCAGCAGTCAAGTTCACGAACTCGAAGGGTACCCGGAATACTATGGCTACACCTTC
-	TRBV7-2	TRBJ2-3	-	CASSLSQLTDTQYF	TGTGCCAGCAGCTTATCACAGCTCACAGATACGCAGTATTTT
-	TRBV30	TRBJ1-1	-	CAWTPAGWNTEAFF	TGTGCCTGGACCCCGGCAGGTTGGAACACTGAAGCTTTCTTT
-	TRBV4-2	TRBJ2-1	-	CASSQDPQAGGLSGSFVPYNEQFF	TGTGCCAGCAGCCAAGATCCTCAGGCAGGGGGCTTGAGCGGGAGCTTTGTCCCCTACAATGAGCAGTTCTTC
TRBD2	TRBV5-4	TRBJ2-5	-	CASSLKAGGVTQYF	TGTGCCAGCAGCTTGAAAGCGGGAGGTGTGACCCAGTACTTC
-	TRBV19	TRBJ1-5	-	CASSVSLSGGNQPQHF	TGTGCCAGTAGTGTCTCCCTCTCCGGGGGCAATCAGCCCCAGCATTTT
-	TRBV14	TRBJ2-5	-	CASSQDGGTQYF	TGTGCCAGCAGCCAAGATGGGGGGACCCAGTACTTC
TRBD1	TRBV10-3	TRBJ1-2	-	CAINPSTGPANYGYTF	TGTGCCATCAACCCCTCGACAGGGCCTGCTAACTATGGCTACACCTTC
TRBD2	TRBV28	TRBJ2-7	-	CASSSGLAGAGSYEQYF	TGTGCCAGCAGTTCGGGACTAGCGGGAGCGGGGTCCTACGAGCAGTACTTC
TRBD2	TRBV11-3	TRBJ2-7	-	CASSFTSGSMYEQYF	TGTGCCAGCAGCTTCACTAGCGGGAGTATGTACGAGCAGTACTTC
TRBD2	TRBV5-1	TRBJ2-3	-	CASSPSGRQADTQYF	TGCGCCAGCTCCCCAAGCGGGAGACAAGCAGATACGCAGTATTTT
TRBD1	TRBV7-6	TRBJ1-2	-	CASGGQSNYGYTF	TGTGCCAGCGGGGGACAGTCTAACTATGGCTACACCTTC
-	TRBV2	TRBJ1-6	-	CASSEMAFNSPLHF	TGTGCCAGCAGTGAAATGGCCTTCAATTCACCCCTCCACTTT
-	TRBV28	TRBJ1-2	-	CATREGLYGYTF	TGTGCCACCCGGGAGGGGCTGTATGGCTACACCTTC
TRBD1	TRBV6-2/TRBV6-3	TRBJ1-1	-	CASSRQGATEAFF	TGTGCCAGCAGTCGACAGGGGGCGACTGAAGCTTTCTTT
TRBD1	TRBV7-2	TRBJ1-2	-	CASSQDRTNYGYTF	TGTGCCAGCAGCCAGGACAGGACCAACTATGGCTACACCTTC
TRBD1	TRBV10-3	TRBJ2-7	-	CAINPGTGDYEQYF	TGTGCCATCAATCCCGGGACAGGGGACTACGAGCAGTACTTC
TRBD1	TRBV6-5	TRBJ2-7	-	CASRGTVAYEQYF	TGTGCCAGCAGAGGGACAGTAGCCTACGAGCAGTACTTC